The following is a T cell receptor beta chain sequence with its context. The antigen is undetermined. The immunoSEQ assay was version 4, run in survey mode. Repertoires were generated with immunoSEQ multiplex PCR, while TCRdb's copy carries only in-frame clones and drops some. This table has some 40,000 clones, about 84% appearing once. There are 15 residues in the CDR3. The V and J ends lost 2 bases and 0 bases, in that order; junction bases with no gene match: 2. Germline CDR1 reads KGHSH; CDR2 reads LQKENI. Overlapping HIV-1 Gag 15-mer peptides at around 1 ug per peptide per mL were used. CD40L/CD69 double-negative CD45RO-high memory CD4+ T cells were collected. The data are from a study of persistence of HIV-infected CD4 T cells. General study results and limits: CMV- and Gag-responding cells had lower TCRbeta richness than CD3/CD28-responding cells.

The chain combines TRBV18 with TRBJ2-7, with 9 bases identical to TRBD1. This TCR derives from an adult with HIV. The donor label of this sample is uncertain. Sequences were derived from cultured CD4+ T cells from PBMCs, sampled from a patient who received antiretroviral therapy. CDR3 sequence reads: CASSPETGGSYEQYF. CDR3 nucleotides: TGTGCCAGCTCACCAGAGACAGGGGGCTCCTACGAGCAGTACTTC. The entire variable domain, with the rest obtained from reference TRBV18 and TRBJ2-7, is as follows: NAGVMQNPRHLVRRRGQEARLRCSPMKGHSHVYWYRQLPEEGLKFMVYLQKENIIDESGMPKERFSAEFPKEGPSILRIQQVVRGDSAAYFCASSPETGGSYEQYFGPGTRLTVT.